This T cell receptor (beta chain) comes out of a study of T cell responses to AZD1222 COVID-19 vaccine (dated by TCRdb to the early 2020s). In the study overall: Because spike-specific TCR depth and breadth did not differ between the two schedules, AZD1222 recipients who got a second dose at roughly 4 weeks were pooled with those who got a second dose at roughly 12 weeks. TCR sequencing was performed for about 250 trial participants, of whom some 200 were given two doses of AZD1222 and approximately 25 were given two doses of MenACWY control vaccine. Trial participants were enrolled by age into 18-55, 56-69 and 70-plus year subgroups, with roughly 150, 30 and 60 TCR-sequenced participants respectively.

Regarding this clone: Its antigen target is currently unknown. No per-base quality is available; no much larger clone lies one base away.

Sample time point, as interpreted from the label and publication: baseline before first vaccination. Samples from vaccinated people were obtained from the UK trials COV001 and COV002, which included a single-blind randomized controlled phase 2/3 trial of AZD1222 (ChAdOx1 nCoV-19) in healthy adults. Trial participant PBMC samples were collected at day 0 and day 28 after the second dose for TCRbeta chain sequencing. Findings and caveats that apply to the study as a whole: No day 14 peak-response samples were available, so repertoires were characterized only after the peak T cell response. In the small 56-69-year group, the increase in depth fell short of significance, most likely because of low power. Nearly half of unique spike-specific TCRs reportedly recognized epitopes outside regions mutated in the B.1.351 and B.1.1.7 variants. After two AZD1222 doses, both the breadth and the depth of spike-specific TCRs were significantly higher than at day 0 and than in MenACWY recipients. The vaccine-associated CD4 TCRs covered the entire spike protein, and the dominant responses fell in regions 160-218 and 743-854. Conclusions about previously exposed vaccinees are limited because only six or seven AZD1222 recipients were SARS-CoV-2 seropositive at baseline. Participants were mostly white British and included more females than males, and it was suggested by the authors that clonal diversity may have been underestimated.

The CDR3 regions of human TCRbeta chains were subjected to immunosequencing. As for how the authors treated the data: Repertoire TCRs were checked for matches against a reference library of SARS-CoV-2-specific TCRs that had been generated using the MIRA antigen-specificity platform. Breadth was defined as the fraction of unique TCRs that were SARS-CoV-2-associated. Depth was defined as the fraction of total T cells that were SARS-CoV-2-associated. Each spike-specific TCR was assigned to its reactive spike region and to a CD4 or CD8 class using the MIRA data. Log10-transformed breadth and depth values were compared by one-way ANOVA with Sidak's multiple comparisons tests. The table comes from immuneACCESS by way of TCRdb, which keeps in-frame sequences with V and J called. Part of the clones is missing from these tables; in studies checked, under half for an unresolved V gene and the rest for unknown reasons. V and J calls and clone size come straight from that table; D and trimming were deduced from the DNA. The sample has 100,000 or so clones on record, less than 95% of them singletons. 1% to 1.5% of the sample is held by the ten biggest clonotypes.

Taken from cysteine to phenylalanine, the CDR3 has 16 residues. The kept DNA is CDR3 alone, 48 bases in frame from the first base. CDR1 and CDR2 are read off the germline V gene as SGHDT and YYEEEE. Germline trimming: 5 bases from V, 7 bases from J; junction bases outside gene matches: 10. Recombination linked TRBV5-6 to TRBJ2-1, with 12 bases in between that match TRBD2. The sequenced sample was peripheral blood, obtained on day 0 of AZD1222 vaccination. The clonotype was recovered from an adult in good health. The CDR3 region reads CASSGGLAGSRNEQFF. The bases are TGTGCCAGCAGTGGGGGACTAGCGGGTTCTCGGAATGAGCAGTTCTTC.